This TCR beta chain was recorded in a study of blood T cell repertoires in COVID-19. The assay was immunoSEQ multiplex PCR, and TCRdb's table has in-frame clones only and misses some. This sample has about 62,000 clones; around 87% occur once, and the top ten carry over 15%. CDR1 and CDR2 from the germline V gene are SGHRS and YFSETQ. Trimming took off 2 bases at V and 2 bases at J, with 8 bases between the two ends. This CDR3 spans 13 amino acids. The sample taken for sequencing was peripheral blood. This receptor was obtained from a woman aged 60-70 years with COVID-19, enrolled during active disease. The chain combines TRBV5-1 with TRBJ2-7, with D maybe TRBD1 (5 bases). The chain's CDR3 is CASSFRATYEQYF. The CDR3 coding sequence is TGCGCCAGCAGCTTCAGGGCCACCTACGAGCAGTACTTC.